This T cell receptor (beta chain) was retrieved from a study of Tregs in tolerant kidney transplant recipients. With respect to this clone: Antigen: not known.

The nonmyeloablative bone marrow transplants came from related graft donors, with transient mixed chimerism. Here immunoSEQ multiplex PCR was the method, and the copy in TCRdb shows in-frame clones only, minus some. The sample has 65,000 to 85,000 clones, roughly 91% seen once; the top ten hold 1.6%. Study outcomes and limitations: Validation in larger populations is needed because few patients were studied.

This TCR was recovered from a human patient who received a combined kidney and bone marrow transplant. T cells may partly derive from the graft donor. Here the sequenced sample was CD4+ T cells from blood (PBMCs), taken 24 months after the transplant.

The CDR3, as DNA: TGTGCCAGCAGTTTTTCCCGACGGGGTTTGAACACTGAAGCTTTCTTT. Translated, it gives CASSFSRRGLNTEAFF. The chain employs TRBV28 and TRBJ1-1; no firm D call. V lost 3 bases and J 0 bases, leaving 14 bases between the germline ends. Germline V CDR1 and CDR2: MDHEN, SYDVKM. The CDR3 runs to 16 residues.